A selection of T cell receptor beta chains follows, all from one sample in a study of T-cell reconstitution after alpha-beta-depleted transplantation in children. Each CDR3 protein is one row after TCRdb ran MiXCR on the PCR reads. Of more than 400,000 distinct CDR3 sequences listed, 10% to 12% are singletons. Specimen: PBMCs, mostly from graft donor cells, collected 180 days after TCRalphabeta/CD19-depleted stem cell transplant. The receptor source for this set is a female patient younger than 10 who had a stem cell transplant for aplastic anemia, so the T cells may come from the graft donor. Both conserved end residues are part of each CDR3. Fields, in order: J gene, clone size, V gene, D gene, CDR3 DNA, CDR3 protein. D genes are given only for firm matches. Clone size appears in some rows only: once, few, many, or a class for an expanded clone.

j_gene: TRBJ2-4; abundance: -; v_gene: TRBV20-1; d_gene: TRBD2; CDR3nt: TGCAGTGCTAGAGAGAGAGAGAGAGAGCGGGAGGGGCTCTTCCTAGCCAAAAACATTCAGTACTTC; CDR3aa: CSAREREREREGLFLAKNIQYF
j_gene: TRBJ2-3; abundance: many; v_gene: TRBV20-1; d_gene: -; CDR3nt: TGCAGTGCTAGAGATGGGGGTCTCGGAGATACGCAGTATTTT; CDR3aa: CSARDGGLGDTQYF
j_gene: TRBJ2-5; abundance: few; v_gene: TRBV20-1; d_gene: -; CDR3nt: TGCAGTGCTAGCGCCCTACTACGGGTCAAAGAGACCCAGTACTTC; CDR3aa: CSASALLRVKETQYF
j_gene: TRBJ1-2; abundance: -; v_gene: TRBV27; d_gene: -; CDR3nt: TGTGCCAGCAGTCCTCTCGGGGCCGGCATTAGCGGCTACACCTTC; CDR3aa: CASSPLGAGISGYTF
j_gene: TRBJ1-1; abundance: few; v_gene: TRBV6-5; d_gene: -; CDR3nt: TGTGCCAGCAGTTATTCGACAGCGAACACTGAAGCTTTCTTT; CDR3aa: CASSYSTANTEAFF
j_gene: TRBJ1-2; abundance: -; v_gene: TRBV15; d_gene: -; CDR3nt: TGTGCCACCAGCCGACGATTCCTCGCGGGACACCGCTATGGCTACACCTTC; CDR3aa: CATSRRFLAGHRYGYTF
j_gene: TRBJ2-3; abundance: few; v_gene: TRBV6-5; d_gene: -; CDR3nt: TGTGCCAGCAGTTTCTGGACATCAACAAAAACTAGCACAGATACGCAGTATTTT; CDR3aa: CASSFWTSTKTSTDTQYF
j_gene: TRBJ2-3; abundance: few; v_gene: TRBV3-1; d_gene: -; CDR3nt: TGTGCCAGCAGCCAAGATAGGAGGAGTGTTTTGGCAGATACGCAGTATTTT; CDR3aa: CASSQDRRSVLADTQYF
j_gene: TRBJ2-7; abundance: few; v_gene: TRBV29-1; d_gene: TRBD1; CDR3nt: TGCAGCGTCGCCCGGGGACAGGGGAGCTCCTACGAGCAGTACTTC; CDR3aa: CSVARGQGSSYEQYF
j_gene: TRBJ2-1; abundance: few; v_gene: TRBV4-3; d_gene: TRBD2; CDR3nt: TGCGCCAGCAGCCAAGATGGACCGGGACTAGCCTGTGAGCAGTTCTTC; CDR3aa: CASSQDGPGLACEQFF
j_gene: TRBJ2-1; abundance: -; v_gene: TRBV18; d_gene: TRBD2; CDR3nt: TGTGCCAGCTCACCAGGGAAGGTGGCTAGCGGGATGTGGGACAATGAGCAGTTCTTC; CDR3aa: CASSPGKVASGMWDNEQFF
j_gene: TRBJ1-1; abundance: -; v_gene: TRBV6-2/TRBV6-3; d_gene: -; CDR3nt: TGTGCCAGCAGTTACCCCGGTTTTGGCGCCCGGAACACTGAAGCTTTCTTT; CDR3aa: CASSYPGFGARNTEAFF
j_gene: TRBJ1-5; abundance: few; v_gene: TRBV7-2; d_gene: -; CDR3nt: TGTGCCAGCAGCTTAGTAGCAGGGACAAGCAATCAGCCCCAGCATTTT; CDR3aa: CASSLVAGTSNQPQHF
j_gene: TRBJ2-1; abundance: many; v_gene: TRBV18; d_gene: -; CDR3nt: TGTGCCAGCTCACCAACTTCCAGCGCCTACAATGAGCAGTTCTTC; CDR3aa: CASSPTSSAYNEQFF
j_gene: TRBJ2-2; abundance: many; v_gene: TRBV11-2; d_gene: TRBD2; CDR3nt: TGTGCCAGCAGCTTCCCCCCTAGCGGGTCCACCGGGGAGCTGTTTTTT; CDR3aa: CASSFPPSGSTGELFF
j_gene: TRBJ2-1; abundance: few; v_gene: TRBV10-3; d_gene: TRBD2; CDR3nt: TGTGCCATCAGTGAGCCCAGCGGGAGGGGAGATGAGCAGTTCTTC; CDR3aa: CAISEPSGRGDEQFF